Following are 24 T cell receptor beta chains from one sample sequenced in a study of graft-versus-host responses after intestinal transplantation. TCRdb keeps only in-frame clones here, not all; method: immunoSEQ multiplex PCR. The sample has 85,000 to 90,000 clones; under 85% are singletons. These receptors are not linked to any known antigen. Material: unstimulated CD8+ T cells sorted from spleen or lymph node cells, obtained before intestinal transplant. Receptors were obtained from a human donor who received an intestinal transplant.

This rearrangement joins TRBV4-2 to TRBJ2-7; TRBD2 agrees at 9 bases. Per the germline V gene, CDR1 is LGHNA and CDR2 is YNFKEQ. Trimming removed 1 base from V and 5 bases from J; junction bases left unmatched: 9. The CDR3 covers 16 residues. This CDR3 reads CASSQVSGAGGHEQYF. CDR3 coding DNA: TGTGCCAGCAGCCAAGTATCGGGAGCGGGAGGCCACGAGCAGTACTTC.

This clone occurred once. The rearrangement joins TRBV5-1 to TRBJ2-3; D is unclear. V shed 4 bases and J shed 1 base, with 7 bases lying between them. Germline CDR1 and CDR2: SGHRS and YFSETQ. The CDR3 is 13 amino acids. The CDR3 spells CASSLSRTDTQYF. CDR3 nucleotides: TGCGCCAGCAGCCTCAGCCGCACAGATACGCAGTATTTT.

The chain employs TRBV9 and TRBJ2-1; possibly TRBD2 for D (6 bases). The germline V and J ends were trimmed by 0 bases and 4 bases, with 14 bases remaining between them. CDR1 is SGDLS and CDR2 is YYNGEE in the germline V gene. This CDR3 has 16 residues. The CDR3 region is CASSVAAVSGYNEQFF. CDR3 bases: TGTGCCAGCAGCGTAGCTGCGGTGAGCGGGTACAATGAGCAGTTCTTC.

The chain has TRBV5-1 and TRBJ2-1, with 10 bases lining up with TRBD2. This CDR3 contains 17 residues. Germline CDR1 is SGHRS and CDR2 is YFSETQ. J lost 2 bases, V lost 0 bases, and 5 bases had no gene match. The DNA for the CDR3 is TGCGCCAGCAGCTTGGAGCTAGCGGGGGTCCCCTACAATGAGCAGTTCTTC. Protein product: CASSLELAGVPYNEQFF.

Of note for this clone: Other nucleotide sequences in the sample specify the same CDR3. The rearrangement links TRBV5-6 to TRBJ2-1; 11 nucleotides line up with TRBD1. CDR3 length equals 15 residues. Germline trimming cut 0 bases from V and 7 bases from J; bases unmatched to any gene: 3. Germline V gene lookup returns CDR1 SGHDT and CDR2 YYEEEE. The CDR3 is CASSLAGTGGNEQFF. DNA for the CDR3: TGTGCCAGCAGCTTGGCGGGGACAGGGGGTAATGAGCAGTTCTTC.

The rearrangement joins TRBV6-5 to TRBJ2-4; D is unclear. The CDR3 consists of 16 residues. Germline CDR1 is MNHEY and CDR2 is SVGAGI. V lost 0 bases and J 0 bases, leaving 9 bases between the germline ends. The CDR3 sequence is CASSYSIRLAKNIQYF. CDR3 DNA sequence: TGTGCCAGCAGTTACTCGATCAGGCTAGCCAAAAACATTCAGTACTTC.

The chain combines TRBV5-1 with TRBJ1-4, with 9 bases lining up with TRBD1. This CDR3 spans 17 amino acids. Germline V gene lookup returns CDR1 SGHRS and CDR2 YFSETQ. The J segment lost 4 bases and the V segment lost 0 bases, leaving 7 bases of the junction unmatched. The CDR3, as DNA: TGCGCCAGCAGCTTGGATGGACAGGGGATGAGTAATGAAAAACTGTTTTTT. This translates into CASSLDGQGMSNEKLFF.

The chain recombines TRBV30 with TRBJ1-2, with D perhaps matching TRBD1 (5 bases). There are 19 residues in the CDR3. Trimming pared 4 bases from V and 0 bases from J, leaving 27 bases between. Germline assignment: CDR1 GTSNPN and CDR2 SVGIG (reference sequence). The CDR3 nucleotides read TGTGCCTGGATTATGAAAGCCGGGACCGAGCAAGAAGCTAACTATGGCTACACCTTC. It encodes CAWIMKAGTEQEANYGYTF.

The CDR3: CASSLTGNTEAFF. The CDR3 DNA reads TGTGCCAGCAGCTTAACAGGGAACACTGAAGCTTTCTTT. V usage is TRBV7-3 and J usage is TRBJ1-1; D is unclear. The CDR3 has 13 amino acids. Germline lookup yields CDR1 SGHTA and CDR2 FQGTGA. V was trimmed by 0 bases and J by 1 base, leaving 3 bases between them.

The gene calls are TRBV6-5 and TRBJ2-7; TRBD1 is a possible D gene (6 bases). The CDR3 loop spans 13 amino acids. Deletions cut 0 bases from V and 5 bases from J, with 8 bases between. Germline-derived CDR1 and CDR2 are MNHEY and SVGAGI. The CDR3 sequence is CASSYSPGDEQYF. As DNA, the CDR3 is TGTGCCAGCAGTTACTCGCCAGGGGACGAGCAGTACTTC.

The chain couples TRBV19 to TRBJ1-5; no definite D call. Trimming shortened V by 3 bases and J by 6 bases, and 12 bases separated the two germline ends. Germline CDR1 and CDR2: LNHDA and SQIVND (reference sequence). The length of the CDR3 is 14 residues. The chain's CDR3 is CASSMYSLSQPQHF. The CDR3 DNA is TGTGCCAGTAGTATGTACAGCTTGTCTCAGCCCCAGCATTTT.

The V and J genes are TRBV11-3 and TRBJ1-2; D gene unclear. The CDR3 runs to 11 residues. V lost 3 bases and J lost 8, with 7 bases in between. The germline gives CDR1 SGHNT, CDR2 YENEEA. The CDR3 nucleotides read TGTGCCAGCAGCTTGGGCCGGGGCTACACCTTC. It yields the protein CASSLGRGYTF.

This chain joins TRBV27 and TRBJ1-1; D might be TRBD1 (5 bases). V gave up 5 bases and J gave up 8 bases, with 12 bases separating them. Germline CDR1 and CDR2: MNHEY and SMNVEV (reference sequence). CDR3 size: 12 residues. CDR3 residues: CASSLGGREAFF. CDR3 DNA sequence: TGTGCCAGCAGTCTTGGGGGAAGAGAAGCTTTCTTT.

V gene TRBV7-6 combines with J gene TRBJ1-2; unclear D gene. Germline CDR1 is SGHVS and CDR2 is FNYEAQ. This CDR3 contains 16 residues. V lost 5 bases to trimming and J lost 4 bases, with 20 bases between them. CDR3 loop: CASSPLGGGGSYGYTF. The CDR3 DNA follows: TGTGCCAGCAGCCCGCTTGGAGGAGGAGGAAGCTATGGCTACACCTTC.

The chain links TRBV20-1 to TRBJ1-2; D gene uncertain. V was clipped by 0 bases and J by 8 bases, with 4 bases between them. This CDR3 region has 10 residues. The V gene's germline CDR1 is DFQATT and CDR2 SNEGSKA (reference sequence). This CDR3 reads CSARDRGYTF. The CDR3 DNA follows: TGCAGTGCTAGAGATCGAGGCTACACCTTC.

The chain's CDR3 is CSVGLDSLYTDTQYF. CDR3 in DNA: TGCAGCGTTGGACTGGACAGCCTTTACACAGATACGCAGTATTTT. This rearrangement joins TRBV29-1 to TRBJ2-3, with D possibly being TRBD1 (6 bases). The CDR3 totals 15 residues. Deletions cut 4 bases from V and 2 bases from J, with 16 bases between. CDR1 and CDR2 (germline): SQVTM, ANQGSEA.

The genes are TRBV5-4 and TRBJ2-7; 11 bases are a match to TRBD2. V lost 2 bases, J lost 4 bases, and 5 bases stayed unmatched. The CDR3 loop spans 15 amino acids. Germline CDR1 and CDR2: SGHNT and YYREEE (reference sequence). This CDR3 is CASSLFSGGVYEQYF. The DNA of the CDR3 is TGTGCCAGCAGCTTATTTAGCGGGGGGGTTTACGAGCAGTACTTC.

J is TRBJ2-5 and V is TRBV19, with D perhaps TRBD2 (5 bases). The germline V gene has CDR1 LNHDA and CDR2 SQIVND (reference sequence). The CDR3 length is 15 residues. Between the trimmed V and J ends, which lost 1 base and 0 bases, there was a span of 9 bases. CDR3 residues: CASSIVAGNQETQYF. Here the CDR3 DNA reads TGTGCCAGTAGTATAGTCGCCGGGAACCAAGAGACCCAGTACTTC.

This chain joins TRBV6-5 and TRBJ1-2; TRBD1 might be the D (6 bases). V was shortened by 10 bases and J by 4 bases, with 16 bases between the two germline ends. CDR3 size: 13 residues. Per the germline V gene, CDR1 is MNHEY and CDR2 is SVGAGI. The CDR3 region has the DNA TGTGCCACCGCGGGACACCACACCTATGGCTACACCTTC. Its protein product is CATAGHHTYGYTF.

The rearrangement joins TRBV6-1 to TRBJ2-5, with D unclear. Trimming took off 3 bases at V and 0 bases at J, with 11 bases between the two ends. Per the germline V gene, CDR1 is MNHNS and CDR2 is SASEGT. This CDR3 has 15 amino acids. The CDR3 DNA reads TGTGCCAGCAGTGATAGCCCAGGAAACCAAGAGACCCAGTACTTC. Its protein product is CASSDSPGNQETQYF.

The chain uses TRBV15 and TRBJ2-3, with D hard to call. CDR1 and CDR2 (germline): LNHNV, YYDKDF (reference sequence). The CDR3 consists of 16 residues. Trimming left V 3 bases short and J 4 bases short, with 17 bases between. Written as DNA, the CDR3 is TGTGCCACCAGCAGGTTCAGGAGTTTTCCCGCAGATACGCAGTATTTT. It specifies CATSRFRSFPADTQYF.

The genes are TRBV11-1 and TRBJ2-7; TRBD2 matches 13 bases. Trimming at V came to 1 base and at J to 2 bases, leaving 11 bases not matched to a gene. Looked up from germline, CDR1 is SGHAT and CDR2 is FQDESV (reference sequence). The CDR3 totals 19 residues. The CDR3 nucleotides are TGTGCCAGCAGCTTAGGATACGCCCTTACTAGCGGGGGGGCCTACGAGCAGTACTTC. This translates into CASSLGYALTSGGAYEQYF.

The V call is TRBV4-2, the J call TRBJ2-1, with D hard to call. Germline V CDR1 and CDR2: LGHNA, YNFKEQ. The germline V and J ends were trimmed by 0 bases and 5 bases, with 2 bases remaining between them. The CDR3 consists of 12 residues. The CDR3 sequence is CASSQDNNEQFF. The DNA of the CDR3 is TGTGCCAGCAGCCAAGACAACAATGAGCAGTTCTTC.

The chain employs TRBV18 and TRBJ2-1; 9 bases align to TRBD2. The CDR3 spans 15 residues. Germline V lookup: CDR1 KGHSH, CDR2 LQKENI. Trimming cost V 6 bases and J 8 bases; bases outside gene matches: 11. The DNA of the CDR3 is TGTGCCAGCTCCCCGAGTAGCGGGAGAAGGGATGAGCAGTTCTTC. Amino acids: CASSPSSGRRDEQFF.